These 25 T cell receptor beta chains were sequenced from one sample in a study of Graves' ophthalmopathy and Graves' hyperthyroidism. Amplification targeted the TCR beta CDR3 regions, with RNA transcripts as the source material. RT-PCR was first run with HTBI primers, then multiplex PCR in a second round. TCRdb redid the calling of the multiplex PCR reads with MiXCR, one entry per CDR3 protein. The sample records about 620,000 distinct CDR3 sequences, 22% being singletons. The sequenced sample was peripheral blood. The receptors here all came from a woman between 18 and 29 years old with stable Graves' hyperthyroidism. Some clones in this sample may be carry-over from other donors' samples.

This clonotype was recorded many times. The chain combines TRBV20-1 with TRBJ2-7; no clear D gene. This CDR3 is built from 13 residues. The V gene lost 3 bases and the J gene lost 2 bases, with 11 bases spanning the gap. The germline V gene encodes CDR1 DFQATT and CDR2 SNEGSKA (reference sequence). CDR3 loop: CSARWTTPYEQYF. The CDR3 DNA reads TGCAGTGCTAGGTGGACGACCCCCTACGAGCAGTACTTC.

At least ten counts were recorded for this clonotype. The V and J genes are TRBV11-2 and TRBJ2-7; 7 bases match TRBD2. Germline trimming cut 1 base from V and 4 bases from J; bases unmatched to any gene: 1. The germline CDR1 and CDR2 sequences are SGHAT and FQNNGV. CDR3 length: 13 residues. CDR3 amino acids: CASSLVGGYEQYF. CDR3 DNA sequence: TGTGCCAGCAGCTTAGTGGGGGGGTACGAGCAGTACTTC.

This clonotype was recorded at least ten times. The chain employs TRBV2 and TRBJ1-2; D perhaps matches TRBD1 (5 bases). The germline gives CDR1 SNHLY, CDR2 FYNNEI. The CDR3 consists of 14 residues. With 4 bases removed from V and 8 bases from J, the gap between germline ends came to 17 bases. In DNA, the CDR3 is TGTGCCAGCAGTGTGGCTCCCGGGACCGCCGGCTACACCTTC. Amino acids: CASSVAPGTAGYTF. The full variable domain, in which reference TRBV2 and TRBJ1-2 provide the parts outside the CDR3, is EPEVTQTPSHQVTQMGQEVILRCVPISNHLYFYWYRQILGQKVEFLVSFYNNEISEKSEIFDDQFSVERPDGSNFTLKIRSTKLEDSAMYFCASSVAPGTAGYTFGSGTRLTVV.

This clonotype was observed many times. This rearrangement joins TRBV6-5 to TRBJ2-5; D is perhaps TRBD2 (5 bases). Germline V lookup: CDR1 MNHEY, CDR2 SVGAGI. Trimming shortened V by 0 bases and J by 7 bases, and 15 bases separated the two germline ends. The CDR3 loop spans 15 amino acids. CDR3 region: CASSYSIDTRGTQYF. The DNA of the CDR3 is TGTGCCAGCAGTTACTCCATAGATACCCGGGGGACCCAGTACTTC.

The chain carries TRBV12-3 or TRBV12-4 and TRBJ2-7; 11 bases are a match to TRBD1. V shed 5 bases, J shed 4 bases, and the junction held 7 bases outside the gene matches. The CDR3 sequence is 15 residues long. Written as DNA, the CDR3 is TGTGCCAGCAGTGGATGGGACAGGGGGGGATACGAGCAGTACTTC. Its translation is CASSGWDRGGYEQYF.

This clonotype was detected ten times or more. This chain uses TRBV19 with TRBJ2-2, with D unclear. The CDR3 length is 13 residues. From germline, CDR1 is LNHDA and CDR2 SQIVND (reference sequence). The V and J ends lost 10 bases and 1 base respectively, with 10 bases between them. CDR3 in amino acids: CATPRQNTGELFF. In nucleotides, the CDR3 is TGTGCCACCCCCCGCCAGAACACCGGGGAGCTGTTTTTT.

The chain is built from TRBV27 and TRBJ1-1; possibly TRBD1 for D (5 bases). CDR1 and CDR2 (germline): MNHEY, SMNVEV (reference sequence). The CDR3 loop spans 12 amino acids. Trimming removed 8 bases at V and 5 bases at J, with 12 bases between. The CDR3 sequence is CASHDGGTEAFF. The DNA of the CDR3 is TGTGCCAGCCACGATGGGGGGACTGAAGCTTTCTTT.

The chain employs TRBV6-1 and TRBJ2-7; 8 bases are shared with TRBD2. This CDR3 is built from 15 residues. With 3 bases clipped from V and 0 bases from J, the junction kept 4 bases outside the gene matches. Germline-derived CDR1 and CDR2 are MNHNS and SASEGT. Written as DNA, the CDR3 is TGTGCCAGCAGTGAGCAGACTAGCGCCTCCTACGAGCAGTACTTC. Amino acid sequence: CASSEQTSASYEQYF.

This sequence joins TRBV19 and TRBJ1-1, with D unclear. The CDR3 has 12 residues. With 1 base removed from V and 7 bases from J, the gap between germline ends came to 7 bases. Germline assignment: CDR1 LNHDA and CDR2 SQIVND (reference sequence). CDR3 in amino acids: CASSIGLGEAFF. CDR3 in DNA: TGTGCCAGTAGTATAGGGCTTGGTGAAGCTTTCTTT. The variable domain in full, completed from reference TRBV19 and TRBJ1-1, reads DGGITQSPKYLFRKEGQNVTLSCEQNLNHDAMYWYRQDPGQGLRLIYYSQIVNDFQKGDIAEGYSVSREKKESFPLTVTSAQKNPTAFYLCASSIGLGEAFFGQGTRLTVV.

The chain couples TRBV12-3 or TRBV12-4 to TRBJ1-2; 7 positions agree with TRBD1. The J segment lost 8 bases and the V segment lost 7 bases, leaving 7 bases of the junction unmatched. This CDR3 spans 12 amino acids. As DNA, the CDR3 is TGTGCCAGCACGGAGGGGGCATGGGGCTACACCTTC. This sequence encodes CASTEGAWGYTF.

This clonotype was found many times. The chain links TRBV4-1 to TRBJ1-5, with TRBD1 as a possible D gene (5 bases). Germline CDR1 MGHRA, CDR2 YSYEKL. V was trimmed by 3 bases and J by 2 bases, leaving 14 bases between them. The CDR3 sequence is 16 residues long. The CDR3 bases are TGCGCCAGCAGCCAGGGGGAGGGCTTGGGCAATCAGCCCCAGCATTTT. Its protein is CASSQGEGLGNQPQHF.

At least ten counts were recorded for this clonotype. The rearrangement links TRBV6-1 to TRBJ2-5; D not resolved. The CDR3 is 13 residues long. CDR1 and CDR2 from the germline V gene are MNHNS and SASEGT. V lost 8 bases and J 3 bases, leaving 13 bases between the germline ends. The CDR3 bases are TGTGCCAGCTTGGGCCATCGGGAAGAGACCCAGTACTTC. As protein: CASLGHREETQYF.

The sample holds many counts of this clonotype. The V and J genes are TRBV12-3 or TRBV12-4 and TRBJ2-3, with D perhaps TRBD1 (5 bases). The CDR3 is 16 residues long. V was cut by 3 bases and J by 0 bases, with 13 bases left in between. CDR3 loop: CASSFGAAASTDTQYF. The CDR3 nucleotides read TGTGCCAGCAGTTTTGGGGCAGCAGCTAGCACAGATACGCAGTATTTT.

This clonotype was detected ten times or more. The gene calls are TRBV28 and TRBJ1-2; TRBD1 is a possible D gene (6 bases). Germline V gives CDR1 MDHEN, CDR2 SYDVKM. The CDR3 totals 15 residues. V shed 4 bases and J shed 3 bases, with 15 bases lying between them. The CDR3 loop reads CASSSPRTGYYGYTF. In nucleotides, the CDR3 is TGTGCCAGCAGTTCCCCTCGAACAGGGTACTATGGCTACACCTTC.

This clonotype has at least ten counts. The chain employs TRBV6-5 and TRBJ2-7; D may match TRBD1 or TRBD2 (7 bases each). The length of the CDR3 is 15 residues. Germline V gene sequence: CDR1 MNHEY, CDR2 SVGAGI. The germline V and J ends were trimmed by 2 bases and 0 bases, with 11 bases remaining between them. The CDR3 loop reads CASSYGRDSSYEQYF. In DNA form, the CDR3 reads TGTGCCAGCAGTTACGGGAGGGACAGCTCCTACGAGCAGTACTTC.

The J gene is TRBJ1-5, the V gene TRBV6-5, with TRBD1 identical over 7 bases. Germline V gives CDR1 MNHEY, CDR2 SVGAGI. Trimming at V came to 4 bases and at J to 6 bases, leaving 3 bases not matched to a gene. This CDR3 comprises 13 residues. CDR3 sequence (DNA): TGTGCCAGCAGTTGGGGACAGCTTCAGCCCCAGCATTTT. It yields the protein CASSWGQLQPQHF.

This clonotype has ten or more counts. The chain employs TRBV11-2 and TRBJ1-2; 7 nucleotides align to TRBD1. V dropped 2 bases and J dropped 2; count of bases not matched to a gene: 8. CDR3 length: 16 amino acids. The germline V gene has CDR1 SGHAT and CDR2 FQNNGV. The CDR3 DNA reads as TGTGCCAGCAGCTTAAGGGGGCGGTCAGAGAACTATGGCTACACCTTC. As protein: CASSLRGRSENYGYTF.

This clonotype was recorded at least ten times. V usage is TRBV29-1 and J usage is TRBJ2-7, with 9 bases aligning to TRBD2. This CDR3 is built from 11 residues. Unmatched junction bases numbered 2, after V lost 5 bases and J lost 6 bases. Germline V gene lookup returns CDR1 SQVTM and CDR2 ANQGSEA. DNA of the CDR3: TGCAGCGTTAGCGGGGGGCCCGAGCAGTACTTC. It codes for CSVSGGPEQYF.

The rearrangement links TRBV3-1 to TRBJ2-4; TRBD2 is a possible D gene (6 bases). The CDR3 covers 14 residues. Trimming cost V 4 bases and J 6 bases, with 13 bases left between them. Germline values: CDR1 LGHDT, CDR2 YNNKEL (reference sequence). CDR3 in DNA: TGTGCCAGCAGCCGAGGGGAGGTTAGAAACATTCAGTACTTC. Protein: CASSRGEVRNIQYF.

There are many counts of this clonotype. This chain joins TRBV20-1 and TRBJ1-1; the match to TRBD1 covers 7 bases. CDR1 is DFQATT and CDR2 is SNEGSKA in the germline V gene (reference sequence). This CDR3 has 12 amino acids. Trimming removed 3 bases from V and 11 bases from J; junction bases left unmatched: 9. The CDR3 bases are TGCAGTGCTAGGGATACGACAGGGCGGGCTTTCTTT. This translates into CSARDTTGRAFF.

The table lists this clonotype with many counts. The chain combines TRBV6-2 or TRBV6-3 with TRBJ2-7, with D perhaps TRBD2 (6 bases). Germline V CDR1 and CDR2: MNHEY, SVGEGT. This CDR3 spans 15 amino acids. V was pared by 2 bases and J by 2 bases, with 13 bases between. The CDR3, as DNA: TGTGCCAGCAGTTACGCGGGGCTGACCCCCTACGAGCAGTACTTC. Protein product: CASSYAGLTPYEQYF.

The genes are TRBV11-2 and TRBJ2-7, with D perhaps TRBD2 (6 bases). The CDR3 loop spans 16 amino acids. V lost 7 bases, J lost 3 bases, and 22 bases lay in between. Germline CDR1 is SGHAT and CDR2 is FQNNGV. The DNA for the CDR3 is TGTGCCAGCAAGTTCCTACTAGCTGGCCAGAACTACGAGCAGTACTTC. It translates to CASKFLLAGQNYEQYF.

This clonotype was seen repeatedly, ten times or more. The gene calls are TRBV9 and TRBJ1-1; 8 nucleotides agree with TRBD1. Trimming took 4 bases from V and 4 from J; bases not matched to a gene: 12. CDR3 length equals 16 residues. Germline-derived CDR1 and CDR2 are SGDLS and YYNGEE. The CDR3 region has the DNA TGTGCCAGCAGCCCCCAGGACAGGGCGGTTGTCACTGAAGCTTTCTTT. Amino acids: CASSPQDRAVVTEAFF.

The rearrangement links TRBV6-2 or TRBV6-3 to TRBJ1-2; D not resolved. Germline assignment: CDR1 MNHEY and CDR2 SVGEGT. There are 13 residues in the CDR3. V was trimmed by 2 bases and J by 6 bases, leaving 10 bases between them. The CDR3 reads CASSYVTEHGYTF. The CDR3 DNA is TGTGCCAGCAGTTACGTGACTGAACATGGCTACACCTTC.

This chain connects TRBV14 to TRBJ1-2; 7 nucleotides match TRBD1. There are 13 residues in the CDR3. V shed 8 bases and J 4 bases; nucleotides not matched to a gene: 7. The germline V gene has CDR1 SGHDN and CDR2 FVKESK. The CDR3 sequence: CASGDSLFYGYTF. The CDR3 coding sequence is TGTGCCAGCGGGGACAGCCTTTTCTATGGCTACACCTTC.